This T cell receptor beta chain was retrieved from a study of blood T cell repertoires in COVID-19. Study-level information: PBMCs, B-cell-depleted T cells, or T cells provided the cDNA or gDNA that made up the material.

Sequencing was performed with immunoSEQ multiplex PCR; in TCRdb, only in-frame clones are kept and a portion is missing. The sample has 95,000 to 110,000 clones; roughly 84% are singletons. About this clone: This same CDR3 is encoded by further DNA sequences in the sample.

This CDR3 region has 13 residues. CDR1 is SGDLS and CDR2 is YYNGEE in the germline V gene. Germline trimming cut 5 bases from V and 2 bases from J; bases unmatched to any gene: 3. The rearrangement joins TRBV9 to TRBJ1-2; 7 nucleotides agree with TRBD1. The material sequenced was peripheral blood. This receptor was identified in a human donor in a cohort sampled during active COVID-19. The CDR3 reads CASSVDRNYGYTF. CDR3 sequence (DNA): TGTGCCAGCAGTGTGGACAGGAACTATGGCTACACCTTC.